This T cell receptor beta chain stems from a study of shared clonotypes between healthy human individuals. Study-level results: All-four-donor shared clonotypes had higher generation probabilities than non-shared clonotypes did. Generally, naive subsets (rather than memory subsets) showed larger estimated richness.

Looked up from germline, CDR1 is WNHNN and CDR2 is SYGVQD (reference sequence). The junction had 3 bases not matched to a gene; V was cut back by 3 bases and J by 4 bases. This CDR3 contains 15 residues. This clone appeared a single time. What it binds is not known. The investigators split CD4+ cells into a CD45RA+ naive subset and a CD45RA-negative memory subset. Profiling relied on immunoSEQ multiplex PCR, and the TCRdb table lists in-frame clones only, not all of them. The table has under 2.5 million clones, just under 95% seen once. The sample taken for sequencing was naive CD4+ T cells from PBMCs. Subset described: CD45RA+ positively selected. V is TRBV10-1 and J is TRBJ2-3, with 11 bases identical to TRBD1. This TCR was recovered from a man aged 18 to 30 in good health. Some clones in this sample may be carry-over from other donors' samples. The CDR3 region has the DNA TGCGCCAGCAGTGAACCGGGACAGGGGGCAGATACGCAGTATTTT. Encoded protein: CASSEPGQGADTQYF.